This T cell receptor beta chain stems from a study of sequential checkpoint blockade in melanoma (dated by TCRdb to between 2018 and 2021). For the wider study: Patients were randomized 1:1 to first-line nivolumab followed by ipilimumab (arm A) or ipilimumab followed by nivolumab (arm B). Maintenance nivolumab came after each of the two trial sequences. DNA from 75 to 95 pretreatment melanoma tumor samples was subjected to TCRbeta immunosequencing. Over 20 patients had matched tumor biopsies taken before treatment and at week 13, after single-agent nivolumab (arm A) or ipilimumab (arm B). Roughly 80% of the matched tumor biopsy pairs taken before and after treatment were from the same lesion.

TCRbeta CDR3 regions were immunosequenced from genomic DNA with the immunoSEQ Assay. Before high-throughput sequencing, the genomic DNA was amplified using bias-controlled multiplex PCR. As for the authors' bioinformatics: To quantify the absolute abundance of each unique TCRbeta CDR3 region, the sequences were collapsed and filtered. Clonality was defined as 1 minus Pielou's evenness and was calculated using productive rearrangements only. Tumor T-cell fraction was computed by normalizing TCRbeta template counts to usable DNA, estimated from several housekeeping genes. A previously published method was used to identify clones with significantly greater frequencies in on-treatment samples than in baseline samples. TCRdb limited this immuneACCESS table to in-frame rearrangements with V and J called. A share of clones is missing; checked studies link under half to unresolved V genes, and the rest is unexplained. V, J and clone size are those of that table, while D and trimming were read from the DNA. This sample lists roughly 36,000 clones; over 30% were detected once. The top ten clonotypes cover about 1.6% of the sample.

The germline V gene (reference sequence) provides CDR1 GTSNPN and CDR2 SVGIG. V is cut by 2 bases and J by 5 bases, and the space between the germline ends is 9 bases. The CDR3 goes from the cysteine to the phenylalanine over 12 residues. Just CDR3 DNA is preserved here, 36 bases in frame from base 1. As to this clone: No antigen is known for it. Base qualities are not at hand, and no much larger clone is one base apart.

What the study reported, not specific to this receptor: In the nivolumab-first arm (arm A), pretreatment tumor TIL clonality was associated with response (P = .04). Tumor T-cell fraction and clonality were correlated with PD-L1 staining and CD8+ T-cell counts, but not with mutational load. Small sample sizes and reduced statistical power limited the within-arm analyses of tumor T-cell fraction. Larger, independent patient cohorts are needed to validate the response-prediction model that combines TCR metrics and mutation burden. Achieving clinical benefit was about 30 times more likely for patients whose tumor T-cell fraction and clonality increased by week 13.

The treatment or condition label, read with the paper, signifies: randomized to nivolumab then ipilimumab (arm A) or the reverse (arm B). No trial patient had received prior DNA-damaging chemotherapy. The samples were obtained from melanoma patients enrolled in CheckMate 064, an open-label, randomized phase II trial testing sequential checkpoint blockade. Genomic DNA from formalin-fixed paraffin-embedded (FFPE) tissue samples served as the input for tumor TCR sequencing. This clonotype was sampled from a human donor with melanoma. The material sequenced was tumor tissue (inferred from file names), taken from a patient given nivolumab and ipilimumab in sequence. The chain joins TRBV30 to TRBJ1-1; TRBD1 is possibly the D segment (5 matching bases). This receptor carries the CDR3 CAWSSQGTEAFF. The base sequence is TGTGCCTGGAGTAGTCAGGGAACTGAAGCTTTCTTT.